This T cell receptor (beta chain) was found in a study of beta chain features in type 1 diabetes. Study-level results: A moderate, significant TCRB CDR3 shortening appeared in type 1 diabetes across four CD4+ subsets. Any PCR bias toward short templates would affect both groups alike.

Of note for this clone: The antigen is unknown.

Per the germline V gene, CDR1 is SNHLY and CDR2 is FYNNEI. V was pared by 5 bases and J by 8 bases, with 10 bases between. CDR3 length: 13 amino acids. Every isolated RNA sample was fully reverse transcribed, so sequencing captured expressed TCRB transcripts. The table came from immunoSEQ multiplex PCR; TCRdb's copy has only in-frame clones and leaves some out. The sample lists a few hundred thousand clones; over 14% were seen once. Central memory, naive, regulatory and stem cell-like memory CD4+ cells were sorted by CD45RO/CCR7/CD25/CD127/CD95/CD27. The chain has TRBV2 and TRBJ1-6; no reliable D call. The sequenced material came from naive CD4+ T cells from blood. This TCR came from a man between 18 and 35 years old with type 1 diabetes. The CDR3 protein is CASSPGSYSPLHF. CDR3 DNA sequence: TGTGCCAGCAGTCCGGGAAGTTATTCACCCCTCCACTTT.